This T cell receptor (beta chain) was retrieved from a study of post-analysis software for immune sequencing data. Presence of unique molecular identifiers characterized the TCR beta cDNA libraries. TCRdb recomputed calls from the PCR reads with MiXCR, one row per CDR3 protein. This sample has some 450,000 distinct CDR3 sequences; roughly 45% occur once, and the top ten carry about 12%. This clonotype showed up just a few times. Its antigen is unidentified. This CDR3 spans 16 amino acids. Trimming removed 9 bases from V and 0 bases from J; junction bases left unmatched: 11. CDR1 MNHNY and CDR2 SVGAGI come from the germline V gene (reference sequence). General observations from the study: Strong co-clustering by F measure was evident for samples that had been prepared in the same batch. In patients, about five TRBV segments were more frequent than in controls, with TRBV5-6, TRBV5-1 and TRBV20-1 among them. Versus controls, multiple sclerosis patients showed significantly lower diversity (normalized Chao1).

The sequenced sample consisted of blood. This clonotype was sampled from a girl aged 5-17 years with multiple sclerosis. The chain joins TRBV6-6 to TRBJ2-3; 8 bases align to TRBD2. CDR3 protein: CASPPYGRASTDTQYF. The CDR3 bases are TGTGCCAGTCCCCCGTACGGGAGGGCAAGCACAGATACGCAGTATTTT.